The T cell receptor (beta chain) under discussion was sequenced for a study of identifying expanded T cells in peripheral blood. Study findings and constraints: Over two and four weeks, about 15 and 18 clones changed, versus 1.2 between replicates. Across healthy donors, higher total template counts meant significantly greater two-week count variance.

Healthy donors had no documented immune events, such as infections, while sampled. The assay was immunoSEQ multiplex PCR, and TCRdb's table has in-frame clones only and misses some. Among about 110,000 clones listed, about 87% were seen once. In regard to this clone: Its antigen remains unidentified.

Sequences were obtained from blood. This sequence originates from a person aged 18-69 years in good health.

CDR3 DNA: TGTGCCACCAGCAGAGCGGGGGCGAGCAATCAGCCCCAGCATTTT. Translation gives CATSRAGASNQPQHF. This chain joins TRBV15 and TRBJ1-5, with a tentative D call TRBD1 (6 bases). CDR1 LNHNV and CDR2 YYDKDF come from the germline V gene (reference sequence). The CDR3 is made up of 15 amino acids. Trimming left V 1 base short and J 1 base short, with 8 bases between.